This TCR beta chain derives from a study of technical replicates of blood from a handful of donors. Trimming removed 7 bases at V and 3 bases at J, with 12 bases between. Germline loops: CDR1 LNHDA, CDR2 SQIVND (reference sequence). The CDR3 contains 13 residues. Some clones are missing from TCRdb's copy, which holds only in-frame ones; the method was immunoSEQ multiplex PCR. This sample has 95,000 or so clones, with 85% to 95% found just once. The clonotype comes from a human donor in good health. The sample was T cells isolated from PBMCs. This chain links TRBV19 with TRBJ1-1; TRBD1 might be the D (5 bases). The CDR3 region has the DNA TGTGCCAGTAATAGGGGATACTACACTGAAGCTTTCTTT. Translating it yields CASNRGYYTEAFF.